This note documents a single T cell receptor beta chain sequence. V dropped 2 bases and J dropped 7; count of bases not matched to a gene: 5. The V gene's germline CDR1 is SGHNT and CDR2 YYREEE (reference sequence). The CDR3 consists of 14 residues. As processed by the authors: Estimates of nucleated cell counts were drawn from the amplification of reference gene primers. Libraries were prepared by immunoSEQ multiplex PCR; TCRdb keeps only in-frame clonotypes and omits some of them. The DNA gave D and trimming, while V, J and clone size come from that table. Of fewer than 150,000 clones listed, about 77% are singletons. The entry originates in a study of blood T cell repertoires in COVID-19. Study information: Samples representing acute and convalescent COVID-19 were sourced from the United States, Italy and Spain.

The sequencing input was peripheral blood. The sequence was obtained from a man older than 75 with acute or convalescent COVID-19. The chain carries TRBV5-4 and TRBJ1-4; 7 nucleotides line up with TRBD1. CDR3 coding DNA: TGTGCCAGCAGCTTACAGGGGACGGGTGAAAAACTGTTTTTT. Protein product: CASSLQGTGEKLFF.